Listed here are 20 T cell receptor beta chains from one sample, sequenced in a study of cytomegalovirus exposure and HLA in healthy donors. Vbeta (60) and Jbeta (13) primers were used in the PCR. Measured with immunoSEQ multiplex PCR; TCRdb has only the in-frame clones, and not every one. Here the sample spans approximately 180,000 clones, 80% being singletons. Sequencing was performed on PBMCs. The receptors shown here come from a man aged 25 to 40 in good health and CMV-seropositive.

The J gene is TRBJ2-3, the V gene TRBV10-3, with D uncertain. Germline V gene lookup returns CDR1 ENHRY and CDR2 SYGVKD. V shed 7 bases and J shed 0 bases, with 11 bases lying between them. The length of the CDR3 is 14 residues. This CDR3 is CAITTTSSTDTQYF. CDR3 coding DNA: TGTGCCATCACCACTACCTCAAGCACAGATACGCAGTATTTT.

The chain combines TRBV7-9 with TRBJ1-5; 7 nucleotides align to TRBD1. The V gene's germline CDR1 is SEHNR and CDR2 FQNEAQ (reference sequence). Unmatched junction bases numbered 3, after V lost 3 bases and J lost 4 bases. This CDR3 comprises 14 residues. This chain's CDR3 is CASSFGTDNQPQHF. The CDR3 DNA follows: TGTGCCAGCAGCTTCGGGACAGATAATCAGCCCCAGCATTTT.

The rearrangement joins TRBV7-2 to TRBJ1-1; D uncertain. The CDR3 is 15 residues long. The V end lost 0 bases, the J end lost 10 bases, and 18 bases lay between the germline ends. Looked up from germline, CDR1 is SGHTA and CDR2 is FQGNSA. The CDR3 reads CASSLAAGLEGPAFF. Here the CDR3 DNA reads TGTGCCAGCAGCTTAGCTGCGGGTTTGGAAGGGCCAGCTTTCTTT.

The J gene is TRBJ2-3, the V gene TRBV29-1; D may be TRBD1 (6 bases). The CDR3 spans 14 residues. Germline assignment: CDR1 SQVTM and CDR2 ANQGSEA. Trimming removed 8 bases at V and 2 bases at J, with 17 bases between. CDR3 sequence: CSIRVQGITDTQYF. CDR3 sequence (DNA): TGCAGCATAAGGGTCCAGGGGATCACAGATACGCAGTATTTT.

The gene calls are TRBV20-1 and TRBJ1-2, with D unresolved. This CDR3 has 11 amino acids. Germline CDR1 is DFQATT and CDR2 is SNEGSKA (reference sequence). V lost 6 bases, J lost 8 bases, and 13 bases lay in between. CDR3 sequence (DNA): TGCAGTGCCGATTTTCCGGGGGGCTACACCTTC. Its protein product is CSADFPGGYTF.

This clone was recorded a few times. The chain joins TRBV29-1 to TRBJ1-5, with a weak D call TRBD1 (5 bases). The V end lost 7 bases, the J end lost 0 bases, and 13 bases lay between the germline ends. The V gene's germline CDR1 is SQVTM and CDR2 ANQGSEA. CDR3 length: 14 amino acids. CDR3 region: CSARQRYSNQPQHF. DNA of the CDR3: TGCAGCGCTAGACAGCGCTATAGCAATCAGCCCCAGCATTTT.

The rearrangement links TRBV28 to TRBJ1-6; TRBD1 matches 9 bases. V shed 6 bases and J 9 bases; nucleotides not matched to a gene: 15. The CDR3 sequence is 17 residues long. CDR1 is MDHEN and CDR2 is SYDVKM in the germline V gene. CDR3 in DNA: TGTGCCAGCAGCCAAGCCGCGAGTGGGACAGGGACTTCACCCCTCCACTTT. Its translation: CASSQAASGTGTSPLHF.

The rearrangement links TRBV5-4 to TRBJ2-5; 8 positions agree with TRBD2. Trimming cost V 0 bases and J 5 bases; bases outside gene matches: 9. The CDR3 has 16 residues. In germline, CDR1 is SGHNT, CDR2 YYREEE (reference sequence). The CDR3 loop is CASSLEPGGPYETQYF. The CDR3 DNA sequence: TGTGCCAGCAGCTTGGAGCCGGGGGGGCCGTATGAGACCCAGTACTTC.

The rearrangement uses TRBV5-1 and TRBJ2-5; TRBD2 matches at 9 bases. The end of the DNA is better explained by TRBJ2-7, so the J call may be wrong. The CDR3 runs to 16 residues. The germline V gene has CDR1 SGHRS and CDR2 YFSETQ. The CDR3 DNA sequence: TGCGCCAGCAGCTTGGTTCTGGCTAGCGGGACCTACGAGCAGTACTTC. This encodes CASSLVLASGTYEQYF.

This clone was observed a handful of times. The chain couples TRBV5-5 to TRBJ2-7; D might be TRBD1 (5 bases). The CDR3 is 15 amino acids. Germline CDR1 reads SGHKS; CDR2 reads YYEKEE (reference sequence). V was trimmed by 0 bases and J by 0 bases, leaving 10 bases between them. The CDR3 is CASSLVEDISYEQYF. In DNA form, the CDR3 reads TGTGCCAGCAGCTTGGTAGAGGACATCTCCTACGAGCAGTACTTC.

CDR3 nucleotide sequence: TGTGCCTGGAGTGGAGGACAGGATAATTCACCCCTCCACTTT. This translates into CAWSGGQDNSPLHF. V and J are TRBV30 and TRBJ1-6; TRBD1 agrees at 7 bases. Germline V gene data show CDR1 as GTSNPN and CDR2 as SVGIG (reference sequence). The CDR3 is 14 residues long. The V gene end was trimmed by 1 base and the J gene end by 5 bases; junction bases not matched to a gene: 2.

The table lists this clone with a few counts. V gene TRBV11-3 combines with J gene TRBJ2-3; D might be TRBD1 (6 bases). This CDR3 spans 14 amino acids. The ends were cut back, 7 bases at V and 0 bases at J, with 11 bases in the middle. CDR1 and CDR2 from the germline V gene are SGHNT and YENEEA. DNA for the CDR3: TGTGCCAGCATGGACAGATCTAGCACAGATACGCAGTATTTT. This translates into CASMDRSSTDTQYF.

The chain uses TRBV21-1 and TRBJ1-5; the DNA was not compared with TRBD1, the D call given in the table. TRBV21-1 is a recognized pseudogene. The CDR3 has 15 residues. The DNA for the CDR3 is TGTGCCAGCAGCGAAGCTTGGACAGTCAATCAGCCCCAGCATTTT. Its translation: CASSEAWTVNQPQHF.

In nucleotides, the CDR3 is TGCGCCAGCAGCTTGGAGCGGGGGACTTCAGATACGCAGTATTTT. Residues: CASSLERGTSDTQYF. The chain couples TRBV5-1 to TRBJ2-3; 8 nucleotides align to TRBD2. J gave up 4 bases and V 0 bases, and 4 bases lay outside the gene matches. CDR1 and CDR2 (germline): SGHRS, YFSETQ. The CDR3 covers 15 residues.

The genes are TRBV27 and TRBJ1-1; the D gene is possibly TRBD1 (6 bases). The CDR3 extends over 12 amino acids. Germline-derived CDR1 and CDR2 are MNHEY and SMNVEV (reference sequence). Trimming pared 6 bases from V and 5 bases from J, leaving 10 bases between. Written as DNA, the CDR3 is TGTGCCAGCAGACAGGGAGTAACTGAAGCTTTCTTT. Its translation: CASRQGVTEAFF.

This chain links TRBV6-1 with TRBJ2-2, with 8 nucleotides matching TRBD1. The CDR3 is 13 amino acids. Germline V gene sequence: CDR1 MNHNS, CDR2 SASEGT. V shed 8 bases, J shed 5 bases, and the junction held 4 bases outside the gene matches. The CDR3 sequence is CASGDRNTGELFF. In nucleotides, the CDR3 is TGTGCCAGCGGGGACAGGAATACCGGGGAGCTGTTTTTT.

This chain uses TRBV7-6 with TRBJ1-1, with a tentative D call TRBD1 (6 bases). V was clipped by 1 base and J by 4 bases, with 22 bases between them. The germline CDR1 and CDR2 sequences are SGHVS and FNYEAQ. The CDR3 runs to 18 residues. The CDR3 bases are TGTGCCAGCAGCTTAGATATGGGGGCGCGAGGGACCAGCACTGAAGCTTTCTTT. Protein product: CASSLDMGARGTSTEAFF.

The chain recombines TRBV29-1 with TRBJ1-2; 8 nucleotides match TRBD1. There are 13 residues in the CDR3. CDR1 SQVTM and CDR2 ANQGSEA come from the germline V gene. V was pared by 6 bases and J by 2 bases, with 5 bases of the junction left unmatched. The chain's CDR3 is CSVTGDGNYGYTF. The CDR3 nucleotides are TGCAGCGTGACAGGGGACGGGAACTATGGCTACACCTTC.

A word on this clone: This sample includes further DNA sequences coding for the same CDR3. V is TRBV5-4 and J is TRBJ1-3, with D possibly matching TRBD1 (5 bases). Germline V CDR1 and CDR2: SGHNT, YYREEE (reference sequence). The V end lost 3 bases, the J end lost 4 bases, and 5 bases lay between the germline ends. The CDR3 has 12 residues. The chain's CDR3 is CASSSGGNTIYF. The CDR3 DNA reads as TGTGCCAGCAGCTCAGGGGGAAACACCATATATTTT.

The chain is built from TRBV25-1 and TRBJ2-1; D is undetermined. This CDR3 is built from 16 residues. Germline V gene data show CDR1 as MGHDK and CDR2 as SYGVNS. The V end lost 2 bases, the J end lost 0 bases, and 11 bases lay between the germline ends. The CDR3 loop reads CASSEEVKSSYNEQFF. DNA for the CDR3: TGTGCCAGCAGTGAAGAGGTGAAGAGCTCCTACAATGAGCAGTTCTTC. Filled out from reference TRBV25-1 and TRBJ2-1, the complete variable domain reads EADIYQTPRYLVIGTGKKITLECSQTMGHDKMYWYQQDPGMELHLIHYSYGVNSTEKGDLSSESTVSRIRTEHFPLTLESARPSHTSQYLCASSEEVKSSYNEQFFGPGTRLTVL.